The next 21 T cell receptor beta chains were all read from a single sample in a study of blood T cell repertoires in COVID-19. Using immunoSEQ multiplex PCR, the repertoire was profiled, and TCRdb retains in-frame clones only, with some absent. Here the sample spans fewer than 90,000 clones, 85% to 90% being singletons. The sample comprised peripheral blood. The source is a woman over 75 with active COVID-19.

This chain joins TRBV28 and TRBJ2-2, with TRBD2 matching 12 bases. The germline gives CDR1 MDHEN, CDR2 SYDVKM. The CDR3 sequence is 17 residues long. The ends lost 8 bases at V and 7 bases at J; junction bases unmatched: 14. The CDR3 spells CASLPGTSGFSGGELFF. In DNA, the CDR3 is TGTGCCAGCCTCCCTGGGACTAGCGGGTTCTCGGGCGGGGAGCTGTTTTTT.

The J gene is TRBJ2-3, the V gene TRBV28; D might be TRBD2 (6 bases). The CDR3 is made up of 14 amino acids. Per germline, CDR1 MDHEN and CDR2 SYDVKM. The V end was cut by 2 bases, the J end by 3 bases, with 9 bases between. For the CDR3, the DNA is TGTGCCAGCAGTTTAAGACTAGGGACAGATACGCAGTATTTT. It specifies CASSLRLGTDTQYF.

The chain joins TRBV19 to TRBJ2-1; 10 bases match TRBD1. With 5 bases clipped from V and 4 bases from J, the junction kept 5 bases outside the gene matches. The CDR3 has 15 amino acids. CDR1 and CDR2 from the germline V gene are LNHDA and SQIVND (reference sequence). CDR3 in amino acids: CASSPDRGWYNEQFF. The CDR3 coding sequence is TGTGCCAGTAGTCCGGACAGGGGGTGGTACAATGAGCAGTTCTTC.

The V gene is TRBV28, the J gene TRBJ1-2; the match to TRBD1 covers 9 bases. Germline loops: CDR1 MDHEN, CDR2 SYDVKM. J gave up 3 bases and V 2 bases, and 1 base lay outside the gene matches. The CDR3 sequence is 14 residues long. CDR3: CASSLTGGDYGYTF. Written as DNA, the CDR3 is TGTGCCAGCAGTTTAACAGGGGGCGACTATGGCTACACCTTC.

This chain joins TRBV6-6 and TRBJ2-3; TRBD1 is a possible D gene (7 bases). Trimming took 4 bases from V and 0 from J, leaving 14 bases between them. Germline V lookup: CDR1 MNHNY, CDR2 SVGAGI (reference sequence). This CDR3 has 16 residues. The CDR3 spells CASSSPTGTSTDTQYF. The CDR3 DNA reads TGTGCCAGCAGTTCCCCGACAGGGACTAGCACAGATACGCAGTATTTT.

The rearrangement uses TRBV28 and TRBJ1-1, with D perhaps matching TRBD1 (5 bases). The CDR3 contains 14 residues. Per germline, CDR1 MDHEN and CDR2 SYDVKM. Trimming took 3 bases from V and 1 from J, leaving 9 bases between them. CDR3 residues: CASSFWGGNTEAFF. The CDR3 DNA follows: TGTGCCAGCAGTTTTTGGGGGGGGAACACTGAAGCTTTCTTT.

The chain carries TRBV6-2 or TRBV6-3 and TRBJ2-5; a weak D match, TRBD2 (5 bases). V lost 5 bases, J lost 2 bases, and 15 bases lay in between. From germline, CDR1 is MNHEY and CDR2 SVGEGT. The CDR3 sequence is 15 residues long. The CDR3 sequence is CASSPPGLAQETQYF. DNA of the CDR3: TGTGCCAGCAGTCCCCCCGGACTGGCTCAAGAGACCCAGTACTTC.

The chain combines TRBV9 with TRBJ2-1, with 11 bases matching TRBD2. The J segment lost 0 bases and the V segment lost 0 bases, leaving 8 bases of the junction unmatched. The CDR3 runs to 19 residues. Germline CDR1 reads SGDLS; CDR2 reads YYNGEE. CDR3 sequence: CASSVGLAGGPTSYNEQFF. The CDR3 DNA is TGTGCCAGCAGCGTAGGGCTAGCGGGAGGCCCAACCTCCTACAATGAGCAGTTCTTC.

The chain employs TRBV19 and TRBJ1-2; perhaps TRBD1 as D (6 bases). The V and J ends lost 8 bases and 8 bases respectively, with 18 bases between them. The CDR3 contains 13 residues. CDR1 is LNHDA and CDR2 is SQIVND in the germline V gene (reference sequence). This chain's CDR3 is CASGGQTRGGYTF. For the CDR3, the DNA is TGTGCCAGTGGCGGACAGACCCGAGGGGGCTACACCTTC.

This chain links TRBV3-1 (or the pseudogene TRBV3-2) with TRBJ2-5; the D gene is possibly TRBD2 (7 bases). V was cut by 2 bases and J by 5 bases, with 15 bases left in between. The germline gives CDR1 LGHDT, CDR2 YNNKEL (reference sequence). CDR3 length: 15 residues. The CDR3 DNA reads as TGTGCCAGCAGCCAATGGCGGGAGAGGGGGGAGACCCAGTACTTC. Amino acid sequence: CASSQWRERGETQYF.

In nucleotides, the CDR3 is TGTGCCAGCAGCCTTAAGGGGGTCCAAGAGACCCAGTACTTC. It encodes CASSLKGVQETQYF. The chain combines TRBV27 with TRBJ2-5, with a tentative D call TRBD1 (6 bases). V was shortened by 6 bases and J by 1 base, with 12 bases between the two germline ends. Looked up from germline, CDR1 is MNHEY and CDR2 is SMNVEV (reference sequence). CDR3 length equals 14 residues.

This chain joins TRBV7-8 and TRBJ2-1; no clear D. Trimming pared 5 bases from V and 12 bases from J, leaving 11 bases between. The germline CDR1 and CDR2 sequences are SGHVS and FQNEAQ. The CDR3 is 11 amino acids. The CDR3 nucleotides are TGTGCCAGCAGCATTGGCCGTGGGCAGTTCTTC. It yields the protein CASSIGRGQFF. The variable domain in full, with the rest retrieved from reference TRBV7-8 and TRBJ2-1, is GAGVSQSPRYKVAKRGQDVALRCDPISGHVSLFWYQQALGQGPEFLTYFQNEAQLDKSGLPSDRFFAERPEGSVSTLKIQRTQQEDSAVYLCASSIGRGQFFGPGTRLTVL.

The chain combines TRBV10-3 with TRBJ2-1; 11 bases are a match to TRBD2. Germline trimming cut 2 bases from V and 9 bases from J; bases unmatched to any gene: 0. Germline V gene lookup returns CDR1 ENHRY and CDR2 SYGVKD. The CDR3 is 13 residues long. CDR3 sequence: CAISETSGGEQFF. The CDR3 DNA is TGTGCCATCAGTGAGACTAGCGGGGGTGAGCAGTTCTTC.

The J gene is TRBJ2-1, the V gene TRBV6-1; tentatively, D is TRBD2 (5 bases). The V end lost 2 bases, the J end lost 11 bases, and 16 bases lay between the germline ends. The CDR3 has 14 residues. From germline, CDR1 is MNHNS and CDR2 SASEGT. The CDR3 reads CASSEMTTSLQQFF. CDR3 sequence (DNA): TGTGCCAGCAGTGAAATGACTACCTCCCTCCAGCAGTTCTTC.

V gene TRBV18 combines with J gene TRBJ1-5; maybe TRBD1 (5 bases). V lost 3 bases, J lost 3 bases, and 9 bases lay in between. This CDR3 has 14 amino acids. CDR1 and CDR2 from the germline V gene are KGHSH and LQKENI. CDR3 sequence: CASSPGGTNQPQHF. CDR3 nucleotide sequence: TGTGCCAGCTCACCGGGGGGGACCAATCAGCCCCAGCATTTT.

The chain has TRBV7-2 and TRBJ1-3, with TRBD1 as a possible D gene (6 bases). This CDR3 contains 13 residues. Germline V CDR1 and CDR2: SGHTA, FQGNSA. V lost 2 bases and J lost 7, with 9 bases in between. CDR3: CASSLSRGNTIYF. The CDR3 DNA follows: TGTGCCAGCAGCTTATCGAGGGGGAACACCATATATTTT.

CDR3 sequence reads: CSASTGLGNQPQHF. In nucleotides, the CDR3 is TGCAGCGCCTCGACAGGATTAGGCAATCAGCCCCAGCATTTT. The chain is built from TRBV29-1 and TRBJ1-5; D perhaps matches TRBD1 (6 bases). The CDR3 length is 14 residues. Germline CDR1 reads SQVTM; CDR2 reads ANQGSEA. Trimming removed 7 bases at V and 2 bases at J, with 15 bases between.

The CDR3 here is CAISDQDIGQFF. The CDR3 bases are TGTGCCATCAGTGACCAGGACATCGGTCAGTTCTTC. This sequence joins TRBV10-3 and TRBJ2-1; tentatively, D is TRBD1 (5 bases). Germline loops: CDR1 ENHRY, CDR2 SYGVKD. Between the trimmed V and J ends, which lost 3 bases and 13 bases, there was a span of 13 bases. The CDR3 runs to 12 residues.

The V gene is TRBV27, the J gene TRBJ2-3; TRBD2 aligns across 9 bases. Unmatched junction bases numbered 10, after V lost 5 bases and J lost 1 base. CDR1 is MNHEY and CDR2 is SMNVEV in the germline V gene (reference sequence). The CDR3 is 17 amino acids. The CDR3 reads CASSPNLAGTGTDTQYF. In nucleotides, the CDR3 is TGTGCCAGCAGTCCAAACCTAGCGGGGACGGGCACAGATACGCAGTATTTT.

This chain uses TRBV2 with TRBJ1-3; D is unclear. Germline loops: CDR1 SNHLY, CDR2 FYNNEI. Trimming pared 6 bases from V and 3 bases from J, leaving 15 bases between. CDR3 length equals 15 residues. The CDR3 DNA follows: TGTGCCAGCAGCGATAACACATTCATTGGAAACACCATATATTTT. The encoded protein is CASSDNTFIGNTIYF.

The chain joins TRBV10-3 to TRBJ2-5; 7 bases map to TRBD2. Germline V gene data show CDR1 as ENHRY and CDR2 as SYGVKD. The CDR3 loop spans 14 amino acids. The V gene end was trimmed by 0 bases and the J gene end by 5 bases; junction bases not matched to a gene: 3. Here the CDR3 DNA reads TGTGCCATCAGTGAGTCTGGACTAGGGGAGACCCAGTACTTC. It yields the protein CAISESGLGETQYF.